This T cell receptor (beta chain) was recovered during a study of blood T cells in healthy people across ages. Comment on this clonotype: The antigen is undetermined.

General study points: PBMC samples, being unsorted, prevented any conclusive comparison of naive and antigen-experienced cells.

Caucasian, healthy and from Russia, the donors were aged between roughly 6 and 95. A minimum of 7 million PBMCs was isolated per sample. Primed by a sample-barcoded 5' primer and a J-beta primer mix, a second PCR proceeded for roughly 6 to 12 cycles. Every cDNA molecule carried a tag from a template-switch adaptor bearing 12 random nucleotides. TCRdb re-called the 5' RACE reads with MiXCR, one entry per CDR3 protein. The sample holds 1.5 million to 2 million distinct CDR3 sequences, around half seen once. V was shortened by 3 bases and J by 0 bases, with 21 bases between the two germline ends. The CDR3 consists of 17 residues. Germline assignment: CDR1 DFQATT and CDR2 SNEGSKA (reference sequence).

This TCR derives from a woman between 40 and 55 years old in good health. The specimen sequenced was blood. This chain uses TRBV20-1 with TRBJ2-7, with TRBD2 as a possible D gene (7 bases). CDR3 sequence reads: CSARAGGRLAVSYEQYF. CDR3 sequence (DNA): TGCAGTGCTAGGGCCGGGGGCCGGCTAGCGGTCTCCTACGAGCAGTACTTC.